The present T cell receptor beta chain was sequenced within a study of CD4 T cells in relation to SARS-CoV-2 and coronaviruses. Study summary: The negative reference was HIV-1 Nef peptide pool or peptide-free culture.

The germline V gene has CDR1 LNHDA and CDR2 SQIVND (reference sequence). Trimming pared 3 bases from V and 5 bases from J, leaving 14 bases between. CDR3 length: 15 residues. TCRdb's copy holds only in-frame clones and misses some; the assay was immunoSEQ multiplex PCR. In the table there are more than 20,000 clones, less than 70% of which are singletons. About this clone itself: Its antigen remains unknown.

Before the COVID-19 pandemic, during about 2010-2019, CD4+ T cells were taken from unexposed donors. The cells were cultured for about ten days before CD4+ T cells were isolated. Fresh IL-2 medium replaced half the medium on days 3 and 7. Source material: CD4+ T cells from PBMCs, cultured in vitro. The rearrangement uses TRBV19 and TRBJ2-1; unclear D gene. The TCR sequence derives from a human donor in good health. The CDR3 nucleotides are TGTGCCAGTAGTATTTCTTGGGGTTCTCACAATGAGCAGTTCTTC. This sequence encodes CASSISWGSHNEQFF.